The 11 T cell receptor beta chains below were found in one sample sequenced in a study of control samples from healthy donors and cancer patients. Method: immunoSEQ multiplex PCR; TCRdb's copy keeps in-frame clones and lacks some. The table includes about 160,000 clones, roughly 94% detected once. The specimen sequenced was blood. The source of these receptors is a woman in her 40s in good health.

The chain joins TRBV4-1 to TRBJ1-1; 7 nucleotides align to TRBD1. J gave up 1 base and V 3 bases, and 8 bases lay outside the gene matches. There are 16 residues in the CDR3. Germline loops: CDR1 MGHRA, CDR2 YSYEKL. The CDR3, as DNA: TGCGCCAGCAGCCATCTTACCCGGGACAGGAACACTGAAGCTTTCTTT. Its translation: CASSHLTRDRNTEAFF.

The chain links TRBV25-1 to TRBJ2-1; D is possibly TRBD2 (5 bases). In germline, CDR1 is MGHDK, CDR2 SYGVNS. This CDR3 is 13 amino acids long. The V end was cut by 6 bases, the J end by 2 bases, with 8 bases between. The CDR3 DNA reads as TGTGCCAGCAGGGAGGCGACCTACAATGAGCAGTTCTTC. Protein sequence: CASREATYNEQFF.

The J gene is TRBJ1-2, the V gene TRBV5-1; D uncertain. The CDR3 spans 11 residues. Germline V gene data show CDR1 as SGHRS and CDR2 as YFSETQ. Trimming left V 5 bases short and J 1 base short, with 3 bases between. In DNA form, the CDR3 reads TGCGCCAGCAGGAGTAACTATGGCTACACCTTC. This encodes CASRSNYGYTF.

As for this clone: One junction end does not reproduce the germline sequence, and a read error may be involved. The same CDR3 arises from other DNA sequences in this sample as well. This chain links TRBV5-1 with TRBJ2-1; D might be TRBD2 (6 bases). The CDR3 spans 11 residues. Germline V gene data show CDR1 as SGHRS and CDR2 as YFSETQ. The CDR3 coding sequence is TGCGCCAGCAGTTTGGAGGGTGAGCAGTTCTTC. It specifies CASSLEGEQFF. Looking up the rest from reference TRBV5-1 and TRBJ2-1 gives the full variable domain: KAGVTQTPRYLIKTRGQQVTLSCSPISGHRSVSWYQQTPGQGLQFLFEYFSETQRNKGNFPGRFSGRQFSNSRSEMNVSTLELGDSALYLCASSLEGEQFFGPGTRLTVL.

The rearrangement uses TRBV10-3 and TRBJ1-1, with TRBD1 matching over 8 bases. Germline V lookup: CDR1 ENHRY, CDR2 SYGVKD. V was pared by 10 bases and J by 0 bases, with 16 bases of the junction left unmatched. The CDR3 runs to 17 residues. DNA of the CDR3: TGTGCCACCGTAGGACAGGGAGGGGTATCGATGAACACTGAAGCTTTCTTT. Translating it yields CATVGQGGVSMNTEAFF.

The chain recombines TRBV19 with TRBJ1-1; D is uncertain. The germline gives CDR1 LNHDA, CDR2 SQIVND (reference sequence). V lost 2 bases and J lost 0, with 7 bases in between. The CDR3 runs to 14 residues. The CDR3 region is CASSISAVNTEAFF. The DNA of the CDR3 is TGTGCCAGTAGTATAAGTGCCGTGAACACTGAAGCTTTCTTT.

J is TRBJ2-3 and V is TRBV5-1; the match to TRBD2 covers 13 bases. The germline gives CDR1 SGHRS, CDR2 YFSETQ. Trimming removed 4 bases from V and 6 bases from J; junction bases left unmatched: 8. There are 16 residues in the CDR3. CDR3 sequence (DNA): TGCGCCAGCAGCGTCGGGACTAGCGGGACGGGGGATACGCAGTATTTT. This gives the protein CASSVGTSGTGDTQYF.

The CDR3 here is CASSLDRVQGPFF. The CDR3 DNA sequence: TGTGCCAGCAGTCTGGACAGGGTTCAGGGCCCTTTCTTT. The chain couples TRBV12-3 or TRBV12-4 to TRBJ1-1, with 8 bases that match TRBD1. Losses at the gene ends were 5 bases for V and 12 bases for J; bases not matched to a gene: 11. The CDR3 sequence is 13 residues long.

This chain links TRBV5-1 with TRBJ1-1, with 11 bases fitting TRBD1. V gave up 5 bases and J gave up 6 bases; unmatched junction bases: 6. The germline gives CDR1 SGHRS, CDR2 YFSETQ. The CDR3 runs to 14 residues. CDR3 nucleotides: TGCGCCAGCAGGGGGGACAGGGGGTCCCCTGAAGCTTTCTTT. Amino acids: CASRGDRGSPEAFF. The variable domain in full, completed from reference TRBV5-1 and TRBJ1-1, reads KAGVTQTPRYLIKTRGQQVTLSCSPISGHRSVSWYQQTPGQGLQFLFEYFSETQRNKGNFPGRFSGRQFSNSRSEMNVSTLELGDSALYLCASRGDRGSPEAFFGQGTRLTVV.

The rearrangement links TRBV5-1 to TRBJ2-3; no clear D gene. The CDR3 length is 13 residues. V lost 2 bases, J lost 6 bases, and 10 bases lay in between. Germline V CDR1 and CDR2: SGHRS, YFSETQ. In nucleotides, the CDR3 is TGCGCCAGCAGCTTAAGGTCACCGGATACGCAGTATTTT. This gives the protein CASSLRSPDTQYF.

V gene TRBV29-1 combines with J gene TRBJ1-2, with D perhaps matching TRBD1 (5 bases). V lost 6 bases and J 6 bases, leaving 17 bases between the germline ends. This CDR3 is 13 amino acids long. Germline CDR1 is SQVTM and CDR2 is ANQGSEA. CDR3 DNA: TGCAGCGTAGCTAGATCCGGGGCGGATGGCTACACCTTC. Amino acid sequence: CSVARSGADGYTF. The full variable domain, completed using reference TRBV29-1 and TRBJ1-2, is SAVISQKPSRDICQRGTSLTIQCQVDSQVTMMFWYRQQPGQSLTLIATANQGSEATYESGFVIDKFPISRPNLTFSTLTVSNMSPEDSSIYLCSVARSGADGYTFGSGTRLTVV.